The entry below describes one TCR beta chain. At one boundary the junction diverges from the germline segment, which might be a read error. The time point: newly diagnosed GD, antithyroid drugs for less than 3 months. Construction of the TCR library relied on RNA isolated from PBMCs. The sample is drawn from a study of regulatory T cells in long-lasting Graves disease. Arm-PCR with iRepertoire HTBI primers amplified the CDR3 regions for these TCR beta libraries. TCRdb processed the multiplex PCR reads anew with MiXCR; each CDR3 protein has one entry. The sample gives 400,000 to 550,000 distinct CDR3 sequences, roughly 15% of which show up once; approximately 12% is in the top ten. In germline, CDR1 is SGDLS, CDR2 YYNGEE. The CDR3 has 16 residues. The same sample was also used in a study of T cells in Graves' hyperthyroidism and ophthalmopathy. From that report: The primer set for the first-round RT-PCR of the TCR CDR3 was HTBI. Before onset, by a median of about seven months, the model predicted ophthalmopathy.

This receptor was taken from a woman between 25 and 40 years old with Graves disease. V and J are TRBV9 and TRBJ2-1; the D is unclear. Sequenced material: peripheral blood mononuclear cells (PBMCs), taken at new diagnosis, from a patient treated with antithyroid drugs. CDR3 sequence: CASSRPSHSSYNEQLF. CDR3 sequence (DNA): TGTGCCAGCAGTCGTCCGAGCCACAGCTCCTACAATGAGCAGCTCTTC.